Below, 5 T cell receptor beta chains from the same sample are listed, as sequenced in a study of blood T cell repertoires in COVID-19. Method: immunoSEQ multiplex PCR; TCRdb's copy keeps in-frame clones and lacks some. The data hold 270,000 or so clones, with 80% to 85% observed a single time. Sequenced sample: peripheral blood. These receptors were taken from a woman aged 55 to 70 with active or convalescent COVID-19.

The chain links TRBV19 to TRBJ2-5; D may be TRBD1 (6 bases). The germline V and J ends were trimmed by 4 bases and 3 bases, with 18 bases remaining between them. The CDR3 covers 16 residues. CDR1 is LNHDA, CDR2 SQIVND, per germline (reference sequence). The CDR3 DNA reads as TGTGCCAGTAGTAGCTTCAGGGGCCCCCCTGAAGAGACCCAGTACTTC. This encodes CASSSFRGPPEETQYF.

This chain joins TRBV27 and TRBJ1-5; the D gene is possibly TRBD1 (5 bases). CDR3 size: 14 residues. V was trimmed by 3 bases and J by 15 bases, leaving 21 bases between them. Germline values: CDR1 MNHEY, CDR2 SMNVEV (reference sequence). The CDR3 DNA sequence: TGTGCCAGCAGTTTCTCCGGGGGTCGACAGAAGTTGCATTTT. Protein: CASSFSGGRQKLHF.

This rearrangement joins TRBV6-2 or TRBV6-3 to TRBJ2-7; D is unresolved. The CDR3 contains 13 residues. The ends were cut back, 5 bases at V and 3 bases at J, with 11 bases in the middle. The germline V gene encodes CDR1 MNHEY and CDR2 SVGEGT. The CDR3 bases are TGTGCCAGCAGTGGTGAGAGGATCTACGAGCAGTACTTC. Translated, it gives CASSGERIYEQYF.

This chain connects TRBV20-1 to TRBJ1-2, with 9 bases matching TRBD1. The ends lost 5 bases at V and 8 bases at J; junction bases unmatched: 9. Looked up from germline, CDR1 is DFQATT and CDR2 is SNEGSKA (reference sequence). The CDR3 consists of 13 residues. The CDR3 loop is CSAGAQGASGYTF. Here the CDR3 DNA reads TGCAGTGCTGGTGCACAGGGGGCTTCGGGCTACACCTTC.

The rearrangement joins TRBV28 to TRBJ1-5; 8 positions agree with TRBD1. V lost 5 bases and J lost 1; bases outside the gene matches: 7. From germline, CDR1 is MDHEN and CDR2 SYDVKM. This CDR3 is built from 16 residues. The CDR3 nucleotides read TGTGCCAGCAGTCTCCTCAGGGGGCCGAGCAATCAGCCCCAGCATTTT. Its translation is CASSLLRGPSNQPQHF.